The source of this T cell receptor beta chain is a study of cytomegalovirus exposure and HLA in healthy donors. The overall study: The roughly 120 million unique TCR beta sequences, from around 200 million T cells, were found by an earlier analysis. Study-wide points: In most subjects, TCR beta sequences reportedly gave accurate predictions of HLA-A and HLA-B alleles.

Germline CDR1 and CDR2: LNHDA and SQIVND (reference sequence). This CDR3 is built from 14 residues. Trimming shortened V by 6 bases and J by 4 bases, and 15 bases separated the two germline ends. The study ran its PCR with 60 Vbeta and 13 Jbeta primers. Method: immunoSEQ multiplex PCR; TCRdb's copy keeps in-frame clones and lacks some. The data hold over 70,000 clones, with 80% observed a single time. As for this clone: As yet, its antigen is unknown.

This chain connects TRBV19 to TRBJ1-2; D is undetermined. The sequenced sample was PBMCs. The TCR was taken from a man aged 18 to 35 in good health and CMV-seronegative. The CDR3 loop is CASSPQRGSYGYTF. The CDR3 DNA reads as TGTGCCAGTAGCCCTCAGCGGGGTTCCTATGGCTACACCTTC.